The clone carrying this T cell receptor (beta chain) was seen ten or more times. Its antigen is undetermined. For CDR3 and TCR beta VDJ profiling, genomic DNA was the template used. Via MiXCR, TCRdb re-called the reads, giving one row per CDR3 protein. The sample consists of around 130,000 distinct CDR3 sequences, 55% to 70% of them appearing once. This record comes from a study of CD8+CD57+ T cells in acquired aplastic anemia. Findings and caveats of the study: The study identified roughly 29 CD8+ CDR3 sequences shared by patients and controls.

The sequenced patients had an expansion of CD8+CD57+ cells seen by flow cytometry. CDR3 size: 18 residues. Trimming took off 2 bases at V and 4 bases at J, with 21 bases between the two ends. CDR1 MNHEY and CDR2 SVGEGT come from the germline V gene. This receptor was taken from a human donor with aplastic anemia. The chain recombines TRBV6-2 or TRBV6-3 with TRBJ1-5, with a weak D call TRBD1 (5 bases). Source material: sorted CD4+, CD8+, or CD8+CD57+ T cells (not recorded which) from PBMCs. The CDR3 sequence: CASSYRDLRDVGNQPQHF. DNA of the CDR3: TGTGCCAGCAGTTACCGGGACTTACGGGACGTCGGGAATCAGCCCCAGCATTTT.